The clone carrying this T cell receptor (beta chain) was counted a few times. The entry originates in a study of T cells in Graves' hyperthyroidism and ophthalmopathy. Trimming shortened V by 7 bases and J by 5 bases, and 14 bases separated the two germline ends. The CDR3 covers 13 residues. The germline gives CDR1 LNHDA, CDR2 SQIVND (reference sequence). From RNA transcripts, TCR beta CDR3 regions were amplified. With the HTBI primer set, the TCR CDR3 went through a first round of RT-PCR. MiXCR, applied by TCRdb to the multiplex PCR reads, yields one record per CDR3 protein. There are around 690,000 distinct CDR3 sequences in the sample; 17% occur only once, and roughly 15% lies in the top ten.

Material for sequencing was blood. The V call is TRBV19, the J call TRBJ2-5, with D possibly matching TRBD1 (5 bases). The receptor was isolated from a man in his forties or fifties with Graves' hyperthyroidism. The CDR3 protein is CASKSYKGETQYF. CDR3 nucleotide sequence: TGTGCCAGTAAAAGCTACAAGGGGGAGACCCAGTACTTC.